The present TCR beta chain was sequenced within a study of response to subunit inactivated influenza vaccine. TCRdb called the RT-PCR reads again in MiXCR, with one record for every CDR3 protein. The table includes roughly 790,000 distinct CDR3 sequences, over 20% detected once. Sequencing was performed on PBMCs from blood, taken roughly 5 days after vaccination. The source is a man in his fifties who received an inactivated influenza vaccine.

CDR3 bases: TGTGCCAGCAGCCAGTCCGGGACTGTGAACACTGAAGCTTTCTTT. Protein product: CASSQSGTVNTEAFF. The chain couples TRBV7-2 to TRBJ1-1, with D perhaps TRBD1 (5 bases). CDR1 is SGHTA and CDR2 is FQGNSA in the germline V gene. The CDR3 length is 15 residues. V lost 5 bases to trimming and J lost 0 bases, with 13 bases between them.